This T cell receptor (beta chain) derives from a study of radiotherapy plus CTLA-4 blockade in lung cancer. Study background: Objective responses arose in around a sixth of patients, and 31% experienced disease control.

The method was immunoSEQ multiplex PCR; TCRdb's version includes in-frame clones alone and lacks a portion of them. This table holds about 62,000 clones, approximately 80% found once. General study findings and limits: Increased serum interferon-beta after radiation also reportedly predicted response strongly. After radiotherapy and ipilimumab, tumor-derived clones expanded in peripheral blood.

Enrolled patients, whose metastatic non-small-cell lung cancer was chemo-refractory, received focal radiation plus CTLA-4 blockade with ipilimumab. Regarding this clone: Antigen: not known.

The sequenced sample was peripheral blood, obtained from a patient treated with radiotherapy plus ipilimumab. This clonotype originated in a human donor with non-small cell lung cancer who had a complete response to radiotherapy plus ipilimumab.

In DNA form, the CDR3 reads TGTGCCAGCAGCGGACCCGGACTAGCGGGAGGGGTTTACAATGAGCAGTTCTTC. Protein product: CASSGPGLAGGVYNEQFF. V gene TRBV11-3 combines with J gene TRBJ2-1; 15 bases are shared with TRBD2. The germline V gene encodes CDR1 SGHNT and CDR2 YENEEA. V was clipped by 5 bases and J by 4 bases; unmatched bases: 9. The CDR3 runs to 18 residues.